The 8 T cell receptor beta chains listed next were all sequenced from one sample in a study of control samples from healthy donors and cancer patients. TCRdb's table, derived via immunoSEQ multiplex PCR, lists solely in-frame clones and lacks some. The sample has approximately 170,000 clones; 85% to 95% are singletons. The sequenced sample consisted of blood. Source of these receptors: a woman aged 60 to 75 in good health.

A single count supports this clone. The chain combines TRBV27 with TRBJ1-6; D gene ambiguous. The V and J ends lost 6 bases and 14 bases respectively, with 11 bases between them. The CDR3 has 11 amino acids. Germline V gives CDR1 MNHEY, CDR2 SMNVEV (reference sequence). The CDR3 DNA sequence: TGTGCCAGCAGCCTGTATGTTTCCCTCCACTTT. Its translation: CASSLYVSLHF.

The gene calls are TRBV5-1 and TRBJ2-7; D perhaps matches TRBD2 (5 bases). The V gene lost 4 bases and the J gene lost 1 base, with 12 bases spanning the gap. The CDR3 is 14 residues long. From germline, CDR1 is SGHRS and CDR2 YFSETQ. The CDR3 is CASSTLPGSYEQYF. Here the CDR3 DNA reads TGCGCCAGCAGCACCCTACCGGGGTCCTACGAGCAGTACTTC.

The chain employs TRBV7-9 and TRBJ1-1; D not resolved. Germline V gives CDR1 SEHNR, CDR2 FQNEAQ (reference sequence). The CDR3 length is 15 residues. V was pared by 2 bases and J by 3 bases, with 13 bases between. The CDR3 bases are TGTGCCAGCAGCTTATTAGTCGGCTCGGACACTGAAGCTTTCTTT. It codes for CASSLLVGSDTEAFF.

The rearrangement links TRBV7-9 to TRBJ2-1; 9 bases align to TRBD1. The germline CDR1 and CDR2 sequences are SEHNR and FQNEAQ (reference sequence). CDR3 length: 13 amino acids. V was pared by 5 bases and J by 8 bases, with 4 bases of the junction left unmatched. The CDR3 bases are TGTGCCAGCAGCACGGGACAGGGTGATGAGCAGTTCTTC. It specifies CASSTGQGDEQFF.

J is TRBJ2-1 and V is TRBV9, with TRBD2 matching 7 bases. The V and J ends lost 2 bases and 5 bases, in that order; junction bases with no gene match: 13. The length of the CDR3 is 17 residues. Germline V gene lookup returns CDR1 SGDLS and CDR2 YYNGEE. CDR3 DNA sequence: TGTGCCAGCAGCGTTAAAGGGCGGGGGATCGAGAACAATGAGCAGTTCTTC. Its protein product is CASSVKGRGIENNEQFF. Combining the CDR3 with reference TRBV9 and TRBJ2-1 gives the whole variable domain DSGVTQTPKHLITATGQRVTLRCSPRSGDLSVYWYQQSLDQGLQFLIQYYNGEERAKGNILERFSAQQFPDLHSELNLSSLELGDSALYFCASSVKGRGIENNEQFFGPGTRLTVL.

The chain links TRBV28 to TRBJ2-5; D is perhaps TRBD2 (6 bases). V was shortened by 5 bases and J by 2 bases, with 15 bases between the two germline ends. Germline CDR1 is MDHEN and CDR2 is SYDVKM. The CDR3 extends over 15 amino acids. The CDR3 DNA sequence: TGTGCCAGCAGTGAGGGAGGAACGAATCAAGAGACCCAGTACTTC. As protein: CASSEGGTNQETQYF.

As DNA, the CDR3 is TGCGCCAGCAGCCAAGATTTCTGGTCTGGCTACACCTTC. It is translated as CASSQDFWSGYTF. The genes are TRBV4-1 and TRBJ1-2; D call uncertain. CDR3 length equals 13 residues. Germline CDR1 is MGHRA and CDR2 is YSYEKL. Trimming left V 0 bases short and J 7 bases short, with 9 bases between.

The chain has TRBV10-3 and TRBJ2-1; 11 bases line up with TRBD2. The CDR3 is 16 residues long. Losses at the gene ends were 2 bases for V and 5 bases for J; bases not matched to a gene: 5. Germline CDR1 is ENHRY and CDR2 is SYGVKD. The CDR3 bases are TGTGCCATCAGTGAGACTAGCGGGGGTGGAGACAATGAGCAGTTCTTC. It codes for CAISETSGGGDNEQFF.